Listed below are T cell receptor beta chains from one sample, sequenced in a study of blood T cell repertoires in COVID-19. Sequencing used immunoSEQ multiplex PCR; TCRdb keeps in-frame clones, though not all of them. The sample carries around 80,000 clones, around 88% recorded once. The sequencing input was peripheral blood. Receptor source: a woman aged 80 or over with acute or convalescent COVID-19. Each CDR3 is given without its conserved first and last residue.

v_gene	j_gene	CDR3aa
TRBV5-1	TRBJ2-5	ASSEQGAETQY
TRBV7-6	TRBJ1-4	ASSLEPGQSNEKLF
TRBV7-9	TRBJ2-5	ASSSGQKETQY
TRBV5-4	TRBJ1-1	ASSLTGKRGTEAF
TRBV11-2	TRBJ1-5	ASSFNRGQPQH
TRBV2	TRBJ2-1	ASGRAGINNNEQF
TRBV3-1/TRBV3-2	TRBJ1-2	ASSYGQGYGYT
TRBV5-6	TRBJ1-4	ASSWMTGGGREKLF
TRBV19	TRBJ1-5	ASSIRNQPQH
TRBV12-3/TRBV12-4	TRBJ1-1	ASRDRAFAEAF
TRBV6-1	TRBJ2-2	ASSEMYRTITNTGELF
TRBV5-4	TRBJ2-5	ASSLRSGAETQY
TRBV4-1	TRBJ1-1	ASSQPKGGVTEAF
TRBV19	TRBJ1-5	ASIGVRNQPQH
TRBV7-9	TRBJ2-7	ASSQGAEQY
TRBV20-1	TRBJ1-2	SAGATQGYT
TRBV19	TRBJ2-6	ASRDRASSGANVLT
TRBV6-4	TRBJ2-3	ASSRDMGSTDTQY
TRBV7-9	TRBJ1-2	ASSPGTANYGYT
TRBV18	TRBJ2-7	ASSREGLGEQY
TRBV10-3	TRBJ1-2	AVAPRQPPNYGYT
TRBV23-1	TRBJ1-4	ASRRDRDGGEKLF
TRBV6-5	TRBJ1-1	ASSSPTGEAF
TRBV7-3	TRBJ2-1	ASSLNGRALNEQF
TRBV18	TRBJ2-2	ASSPGQSTGELF
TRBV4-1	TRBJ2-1	ASSPQDGGRAGEQF
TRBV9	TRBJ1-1	ASSPDSAQNTEAF
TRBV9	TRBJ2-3	ASSVEGRGDTQY
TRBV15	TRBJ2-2	ATSPRGTGYTGELF
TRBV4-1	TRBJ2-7	ASSLAGTAYEQY
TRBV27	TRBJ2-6	ASSPRTGGITGANVLT
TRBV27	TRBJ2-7	ASSFQGTARSYEQY
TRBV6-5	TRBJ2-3	ASSYFPSGGRDTQY
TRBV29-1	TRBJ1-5	SAGQGAFQPQH
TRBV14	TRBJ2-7	ASSLNTGKQY
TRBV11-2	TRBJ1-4	ASSQRRSTNEKLF
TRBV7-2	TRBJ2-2	ASSLEGTSGARELF
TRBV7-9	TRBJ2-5	ASSSGTGWETQY
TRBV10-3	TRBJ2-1	AIRARESGNEQF
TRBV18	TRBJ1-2	ASSPGQGVYGYT
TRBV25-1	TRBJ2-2	ASSEGQVDTGELF
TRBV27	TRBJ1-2	ASSGAQTRGTMARENFT
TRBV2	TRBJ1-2	ASRLQGVAYGYT
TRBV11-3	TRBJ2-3	ASSSWQGDTDTQY
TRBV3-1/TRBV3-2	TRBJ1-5	ASSHQGSNQPQH
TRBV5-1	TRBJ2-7	ASSPERAPYEQY
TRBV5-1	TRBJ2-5	ASSLLGGRETQY
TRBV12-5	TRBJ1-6	ASGFFGTGRNSPLH
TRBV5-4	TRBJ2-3	ASSSPGSGGGTQY
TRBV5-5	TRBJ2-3	ASSLGGGTSTDTQY
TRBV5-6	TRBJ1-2	ASSYRGDRGDYGYT
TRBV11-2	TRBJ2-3	ASSTSGRSTDTQY
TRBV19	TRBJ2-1	ASRASWSYNEQF